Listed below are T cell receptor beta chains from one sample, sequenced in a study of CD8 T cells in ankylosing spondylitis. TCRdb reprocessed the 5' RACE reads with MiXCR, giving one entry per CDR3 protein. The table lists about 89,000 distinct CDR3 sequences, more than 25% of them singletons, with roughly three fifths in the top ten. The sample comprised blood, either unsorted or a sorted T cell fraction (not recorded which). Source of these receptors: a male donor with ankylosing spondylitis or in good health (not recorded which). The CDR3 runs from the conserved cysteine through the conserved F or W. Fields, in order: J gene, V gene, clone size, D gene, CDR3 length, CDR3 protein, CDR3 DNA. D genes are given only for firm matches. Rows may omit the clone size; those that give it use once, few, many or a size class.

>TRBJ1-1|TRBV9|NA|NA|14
CASSVGHPGAEAFF
TGTGCCAGCAGCGTAGGTCATCCGGGAGCTGAAGCTTTCTTT
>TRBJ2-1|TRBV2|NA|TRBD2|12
CASPGLVYEQFF
TGTGCCAGCCCGGGACTAGTCTATGAGCAGTTCTTC
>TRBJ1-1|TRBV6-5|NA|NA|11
CASSRNTEAFF
TGTGCCAGCAGCCGGAACACTGAAGCTTTCTTT
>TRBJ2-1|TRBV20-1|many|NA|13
CSAQPTNNYEQFF
TGCAGTGCTCAACCGACCAATAACTATGAGCAGTTCTTC
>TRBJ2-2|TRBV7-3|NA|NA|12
CASSPDSGELFF
TGTGCCAGCAGCCCGGACAGCGGGGAGCTGTTTTTT
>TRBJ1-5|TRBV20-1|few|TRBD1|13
CSARLSGTGPQHF
TGCAGTGCTAGACTTTCAGGGACAGGACCCCAGCATTTT
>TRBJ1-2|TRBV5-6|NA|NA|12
CASSLVRDGYTF
TGTGCCAGCAGCTTGGTTAGGGACGGCTACACCTTC
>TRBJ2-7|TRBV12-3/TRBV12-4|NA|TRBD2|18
CASSLGTGLAGGNYEQYF
TGTGCCAGCAGTTTAGGAACGGGACTAGCGGGAGGGAACTACGAGCAGTACTTC
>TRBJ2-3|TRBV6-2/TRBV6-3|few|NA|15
CASSYSDSSTDTQYF
TGTGCCAGCAGTTACTCGGACAGTAGCACAGATACGCAGTATTTT
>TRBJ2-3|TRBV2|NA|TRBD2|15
CASSEREFSTDTQYF
TGTGCCAGCAGTGAGCGGGAGTTTAGCACAGATACGCAGTATTTT
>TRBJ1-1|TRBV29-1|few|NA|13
CSVDNGSGTEAFF
TGCAGCGTTGACAATGGGAGTGGGACTGAAGCTTTCTTT
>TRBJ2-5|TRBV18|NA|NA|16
CASSPEHSVLQETQYF
TGTGCCAGCTCACCCGAACACTCAGTTTTACAAGAGACCCAGTACTTC
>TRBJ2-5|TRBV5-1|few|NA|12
CASGRRQETQYF
TGCGCCAGCGGGCGGAGACAAGAGACCCAGTACTTC
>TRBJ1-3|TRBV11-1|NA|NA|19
CASSPGQEGKDSSGNTIYF
TGTGCCAGCAGCCCCGGGCAGGAGGGGAAGGACTCCTCTGGAAACACCATATATTTT
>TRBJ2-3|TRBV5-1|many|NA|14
CASSLSGSTDTQYF
TGCGCCAGCAGCTTGAGCGGAAGCACAGATACGCAGTATTTT
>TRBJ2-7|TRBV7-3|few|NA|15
CASSLGWGSSYEQYF
TGTGCCAGCAGCTTAGGATGGGGGAGCTCCTACGAGCAGTACTTC
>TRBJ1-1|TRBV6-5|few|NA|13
CASSYARETEAFF
TGTGCCAGCAGTTACGCGAGAGAGACTGAAGCTTTCTTT
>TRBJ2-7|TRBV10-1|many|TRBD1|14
CASKKRTGYYEQYF
TGCGCCAGCAAAAAGAGGACAGGATACTACGAGCAGTACTTC
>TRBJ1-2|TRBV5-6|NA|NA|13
CASSLAEGYGYTF
TGTGCCAGCAGCTTGGCGGAGGGCTATGGCTACACCTTC
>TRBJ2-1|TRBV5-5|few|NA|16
CASSLPLIRSYNEQFF
TGTGCCAGCAGCCTACCCCTGATTCGCTCCTACAATGAGCAGTTCTTC
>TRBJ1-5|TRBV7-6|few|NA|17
CASSLFPVDSDNQPQHF
TGTGCCAGCAGCTTATTCCCGGTGGATAGCGACAATCAGCCCCAGCATTTT
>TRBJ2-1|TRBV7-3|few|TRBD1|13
CASRQGPNNEQFF
TGTGCCAGCAGACAGGGGCCAAACAATGAGCAGTTCTTC
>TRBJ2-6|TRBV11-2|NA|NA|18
CASSLGGYRGSGANVLTF
TGTGCCAGCAGCTTAGGGGGTTATCGGGGAAGTGGGGCCAACGTCCTGACTTTC
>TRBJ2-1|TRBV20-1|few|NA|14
CSARDPSRGDEQFF
TGCAGTGCTAGAGATCCCTCTCGCGGGGACGAGCAGTTCTTC
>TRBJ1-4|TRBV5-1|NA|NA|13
CASSWGENEKLFF
TGCGCCAGCAGCTGGGGAGAAAATGAAAAACTGTTTTTT
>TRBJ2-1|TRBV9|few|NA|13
CASRNTATNEQFF
TGTGCCAGCAGGAATACCGCAACTAATGAGCAGTTCTTC
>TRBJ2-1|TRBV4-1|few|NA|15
CASSASDPSYNEQFF
TGCGCCAGCAGCGCATCAGATCCCTCCTACAATGAGCAGTTCTTC
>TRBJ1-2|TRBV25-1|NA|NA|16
CASSDRAGGVYYGYTF
TGTGCCAGCAGTGATAGGGCGGGCGGGGTCTACTATGGCTACACCTTC
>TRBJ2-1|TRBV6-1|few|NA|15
CASSPLRYSDNEQFF
TGTGCCAGCAGCCCCCTTAGGTATTCGGACAATGAGCAGTTCTTC
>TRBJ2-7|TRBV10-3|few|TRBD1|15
CAIRDPGQGTYEQYF
TGTGCCATCAGAGACCCGGGACAGGGAACCTACGAGCAGTACTTC
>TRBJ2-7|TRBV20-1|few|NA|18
CSAREPGAGSGSPYEQYF
TGCAGTGCTAGAGAACCTGGGGCGGGGAGTGGCTCCCCCTACGAGCAGTACTTC